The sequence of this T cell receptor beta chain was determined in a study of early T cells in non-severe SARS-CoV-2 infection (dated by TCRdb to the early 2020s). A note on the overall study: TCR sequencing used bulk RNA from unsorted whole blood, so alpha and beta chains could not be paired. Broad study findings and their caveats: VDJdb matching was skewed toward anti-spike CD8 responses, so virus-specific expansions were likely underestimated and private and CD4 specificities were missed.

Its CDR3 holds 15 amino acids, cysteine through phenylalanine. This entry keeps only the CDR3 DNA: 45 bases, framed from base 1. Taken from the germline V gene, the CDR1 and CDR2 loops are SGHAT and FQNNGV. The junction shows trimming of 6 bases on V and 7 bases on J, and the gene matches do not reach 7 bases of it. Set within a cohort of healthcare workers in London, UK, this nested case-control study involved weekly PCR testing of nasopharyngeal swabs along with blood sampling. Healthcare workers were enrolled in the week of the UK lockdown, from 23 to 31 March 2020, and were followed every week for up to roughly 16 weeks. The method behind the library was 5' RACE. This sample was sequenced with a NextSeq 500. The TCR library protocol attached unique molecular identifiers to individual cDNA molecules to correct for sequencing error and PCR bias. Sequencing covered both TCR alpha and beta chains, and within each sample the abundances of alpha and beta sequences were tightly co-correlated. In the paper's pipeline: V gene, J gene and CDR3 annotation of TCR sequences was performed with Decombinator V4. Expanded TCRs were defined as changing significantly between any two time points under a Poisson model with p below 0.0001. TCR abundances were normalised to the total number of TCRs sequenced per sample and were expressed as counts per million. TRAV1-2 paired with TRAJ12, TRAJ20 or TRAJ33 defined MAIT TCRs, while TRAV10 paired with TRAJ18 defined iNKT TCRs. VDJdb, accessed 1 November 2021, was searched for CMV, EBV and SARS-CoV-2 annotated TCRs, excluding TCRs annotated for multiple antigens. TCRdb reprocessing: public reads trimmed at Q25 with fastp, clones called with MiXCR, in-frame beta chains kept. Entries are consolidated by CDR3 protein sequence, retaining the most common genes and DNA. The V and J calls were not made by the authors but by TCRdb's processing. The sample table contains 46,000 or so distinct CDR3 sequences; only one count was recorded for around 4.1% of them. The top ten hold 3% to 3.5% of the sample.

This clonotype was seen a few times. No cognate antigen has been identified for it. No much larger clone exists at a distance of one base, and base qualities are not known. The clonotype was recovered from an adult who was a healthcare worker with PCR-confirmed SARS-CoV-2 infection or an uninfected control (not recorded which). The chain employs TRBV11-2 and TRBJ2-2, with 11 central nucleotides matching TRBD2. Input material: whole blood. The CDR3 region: CASRRTSGRGGELFF. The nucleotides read TGTGCCAGCAGAAGGACTAGCGGGCGAGGCGGGGAGCTGTTTTTT. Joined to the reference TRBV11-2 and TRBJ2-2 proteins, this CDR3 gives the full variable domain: EAGVAQSPRYKIIEKRQSVAFWCNPISGHATLYWYQQILGQGPKLLIQFQNNGVVDDSQLPKDRFSAERLKGVDSTLKIQPAKLEDSAVYLCASRRTSGRGGELFFGEGSRLTVL.